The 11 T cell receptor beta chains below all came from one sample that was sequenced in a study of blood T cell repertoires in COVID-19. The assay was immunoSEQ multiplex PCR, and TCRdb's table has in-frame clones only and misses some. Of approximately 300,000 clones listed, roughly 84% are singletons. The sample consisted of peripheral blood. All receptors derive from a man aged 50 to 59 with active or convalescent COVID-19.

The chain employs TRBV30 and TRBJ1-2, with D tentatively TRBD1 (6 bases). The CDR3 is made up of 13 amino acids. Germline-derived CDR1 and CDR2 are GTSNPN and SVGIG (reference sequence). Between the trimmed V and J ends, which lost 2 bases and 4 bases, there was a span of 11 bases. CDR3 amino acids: CAWSLGQIYGYTF. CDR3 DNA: TGTGCCTGGAGTCTCGGACAGATCTATGGCTACACCTTC. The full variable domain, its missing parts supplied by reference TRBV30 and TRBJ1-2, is SQTIHQWPATLVQPVGSPLSLECTVEGTSNPNLYWYRQAAGRGLQLLFYSVGIGQISSEVPQNLSASRPQDRQFILSSKKLLLSDSGFYLCAWSLGQIYGYTFGSGTRLTVV.

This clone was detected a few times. Here the CDR3 DNA reads TGTGCCAGCAGCCCTCCCCACTCAGGGGAAGCAAACACCATATATTTT. It specifies CASSPPHSGEANTIYF. The rearrangement uses TRBV3-1 (or the pseudogene TRBV3-2) and TRBJ1-3, with D perhaps TRBD1 (6 bases). V lost 4 bases and J lost 6, with 19 bases in between. This CDR3 region has 16 residues. Germline V gives CDR1 LGHDT, CDR2 YNNKEL (reference sequence).

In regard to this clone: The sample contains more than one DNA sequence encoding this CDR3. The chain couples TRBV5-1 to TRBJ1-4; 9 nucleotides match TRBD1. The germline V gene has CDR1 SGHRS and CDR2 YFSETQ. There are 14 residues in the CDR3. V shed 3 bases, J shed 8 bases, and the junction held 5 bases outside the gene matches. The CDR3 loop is CASSSGQGREKLFF. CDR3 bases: TGCGCCAGCAGCTCGGGACAGGGTAGGGAAAAACTGTTTTTT.

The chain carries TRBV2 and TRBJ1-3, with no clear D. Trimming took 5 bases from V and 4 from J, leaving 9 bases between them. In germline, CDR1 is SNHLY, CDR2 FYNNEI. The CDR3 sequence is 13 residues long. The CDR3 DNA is TGTGCCAGCAGTACGGTCCTGGGAAACACCATATATTTT. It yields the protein CASSTVLGNTIYF.

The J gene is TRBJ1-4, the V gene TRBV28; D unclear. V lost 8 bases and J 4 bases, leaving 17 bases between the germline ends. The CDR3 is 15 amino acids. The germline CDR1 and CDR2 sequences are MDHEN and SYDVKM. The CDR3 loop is CASGLTAEVNEKLFF. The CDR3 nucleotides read TGTGCCAGCGGGTTGACGGCCGAGGTTAATGAAAAACTGTTTTTT.

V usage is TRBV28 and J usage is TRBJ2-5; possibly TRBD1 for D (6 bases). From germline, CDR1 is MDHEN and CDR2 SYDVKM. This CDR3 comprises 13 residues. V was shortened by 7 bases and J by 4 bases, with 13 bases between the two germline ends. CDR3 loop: CASTRGWRETQYF. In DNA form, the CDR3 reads TGTGCCAGCACCAGGGGCTGGCGAGAGACCCAGTACTTC.

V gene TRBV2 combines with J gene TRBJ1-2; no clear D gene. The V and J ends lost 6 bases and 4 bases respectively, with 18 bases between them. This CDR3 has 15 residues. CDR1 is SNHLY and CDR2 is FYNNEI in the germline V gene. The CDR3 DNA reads TGTGCCAGCAGGCGGCCGGGGTCTATCTTCTATGGCTACACCTTC. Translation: CASRRPGSIFYGYTF.

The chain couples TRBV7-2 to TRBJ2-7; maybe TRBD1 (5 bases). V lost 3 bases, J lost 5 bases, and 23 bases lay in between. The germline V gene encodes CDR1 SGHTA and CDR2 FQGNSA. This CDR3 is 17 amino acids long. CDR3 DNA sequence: TGTGCCAGCAGCTTCGCGGTGGGAACAGGCCGTTTAAACGAGCAGTACTTC. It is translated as CASSFAVGTGRLNEQYF.

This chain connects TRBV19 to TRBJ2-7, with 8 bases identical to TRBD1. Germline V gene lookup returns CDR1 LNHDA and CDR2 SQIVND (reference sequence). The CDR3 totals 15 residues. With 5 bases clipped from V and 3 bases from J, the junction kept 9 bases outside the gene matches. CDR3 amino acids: CASSPPGQEGYEQYF. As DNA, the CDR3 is TGTGCCAGTAGTCCCCCGGGACAGGAGGGCTACGAGCAGTACTTC.

CDR3 sequence (DNA): TGTGCCTGGAGTGAACAGCCTCAAGAGACCCAGTACTTC. This gives the protein CAWSEQPQETQYF. V and J are TRBV30 and TRBJ2-5; no clear D. Germline values: CDR1 GTSNPN, CDR2 SVGIG (reference sequence). CDR3 length: 13 residues. Deletions cut 1 base from V and 2 bases from J, with 8 bases between.

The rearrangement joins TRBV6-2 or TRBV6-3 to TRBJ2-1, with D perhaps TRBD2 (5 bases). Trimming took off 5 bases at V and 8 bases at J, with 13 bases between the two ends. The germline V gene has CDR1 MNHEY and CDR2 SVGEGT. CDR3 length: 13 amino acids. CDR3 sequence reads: CASSGKRADEQFF. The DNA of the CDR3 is TGTGCCAGCAGTGGGAAGAGAGCGGATGAGCAGTTCTTC.